This TCR beta chain was captured by sequencing in a study of blood T cell repertoires in COVID-19. Study overall: Samples came from the United States, Italy and Spain, spanning acute and convalescent COVID-19. PBMCs, B-cell-depleted T cells, or T cells provided the cDNA or gDNA that made up the material.

Germline V gene lookup returns CDR1 SGHNT and CDR2 YYREEE (reference sequence). The V end lost 0 bases, the J end lost 4 bases, and 11 bases lay between the germline ends. The CDR3 runs 15 residues. In the authors' methods: Quantification of nucleated cells was approximated via reference gene primer amplification. Repertoires were generated with immunoSEQ multiplex PCR, while TCRdb's copy carries only in-frame clones and drops some. That table gives V, J and clone size, and the DNA gave D and trimming. The table lists some 150,000 clones, about four fifths of them singletons, with approximately 1.4% in the top ten.

Sample: peripheral blood. V usage is TRBV5-4 and J usage is TRBJ2-1; weak D call: TRBD2 (7 bases). The receptor was derived from a human donor in a cohort sampled during active COVID-19. The CDR3 DNA reads as TGTGCCAGCAGCTTGGCGGGGGGCGTTTACAATGAGCAGTTCTTC. This encodes CASSLAGGVYNEQFF.